The clone carrying this T cell receptor beta chain has only one observation. The antigen is unknown. The CDR3 length is 14 residues. Per the germline V gene, CDR1 is LNHDA and CDR2 is SQIVND (reference sequence). V shed 4 bases, J shed 6 bases, and the junction held 7 bases outside the gene matches. This entry comes from a study of cytomegalovirus exposure and HLA in healthy donors. Study results and limitations: Further analysis, carried out later, found HLA-associated TCR beta chains more clonally expanded than equally common other chains. Segments of the TCR beta V type were, in most cases, productive about 90% or about 30% of the time in an earlier analysis.

The PCR contained 60 Vbeta and 13 Jbeta primers. The method was immunoSEQ multiplex PCR; TCRdb's version includes in-frame clones alone and lacks a portion of them. This sample has around 160,000 clones, with around 80% found just once. What was sequenced was PBMCs. V and J are TRBV19 and TRBJ1-1; TRBD1 matches at 8 bases. The origin of this receptor is a woman between 40 and 50 years old in good health and CMV-seropositive. Here the CDR3 DNA reads TGTGCCAGTAGTACGAGACAGGGGCGATCTGAAGCTTTCTTT. It specifies CASSTRQGRSEAFF.